These 16 T cell receptor beta chains came from one sample sequenced in a study of blood T cell repertoires in COVID-19. The method was immunoSEQ multiplex PCR; TCRdb's version includes in-frame clones alone and lacks a portion of them. The sample holds more than 200,000 clones, about 85% seen once. Sequencing was carried out using peripheral blood. These receptors were collected from a woman aged 45-65 years with COVID-19, enrolled during active disease.

The V gene is TRBV19, the J gene TRBJ1-6, with 9 bases identical to TRBD1. The germline V gene has CDR1 LNHDA and CDR2 SQIVND (reference sequence). The V and J ends lost 8 bases and 2 bases, in that order; junction bases with no gene match: 7. This CDR3 region has 16 residues. Written as DNA, the CDR3 is TGTGCCAGTGAATCGGGACAGGGAACCTATAATTCACCCCTCCACTTT. Its translation: CASESGQGTYNSPLHF.

The rearrangement uses TRBV5-5 and TRBJ2-7; 8 bases fit TRBD1. This CDR3 contains 17 residues. The trim removed 4 bases at V and 4 bases at J, leaving 16 bases unmatched. The germline V gene encodes CDR1 SGHKS and CDR2 YYEKEE (reference sequence). The CDR3, as DNA: TGTGCCAGCAGCCCCCGGGACAGGAGTTTGTTTGGGTACGAGCAGTACTTC. Translating it yields CASSPRDRSLFGYEQYF.

The chain is built from TRBV6-5 and TRBJ1-1, with 8 bases aligning to TRBD1. The CDR3 length is 15 residues. Germline values: CDR1 MNHEY, CDR2 SVGAGI. Trimming cost V 7 bases and J 6 bases; bases outside gene matches: 13. The CDR3 protein is CASNPRRGTGPEAFF. The CDR3 DNA reads TGTGCCAGCAACCCGAGAAGAGGGACAGGTCCTGAAGCTTTCTTT.

This clone has just a few counts. The chain links TRBV5-1 to TRBJ2-7; the match to TRBD1 covers 7 bases. Per the germline V gene, CDR1 is SGHRS and CDR2 is YFSETQ. The CDR3 length is 14 residues. V lost 4 bases to trimming and J lost 2 bases; unmatched junction nucleotides: 6. The CDR3 protein is CASSGQDPPYEQYF. DNA for the CDR3: TGCGCCAGCAGCGGACAGGACCCACCCTACGAGCAGTACTTC.

The chain joins TRBV5-4 to TRBJ1-1, with a tentative D call TRBD1 (6 bases). The germline CDR1 and CDR2 sequences are SGHNT and YYREEE (reference sequence). There are 16 residues in the CDR3. V lost 1 base, J lost 4 bases, and 17 bases lay in between. This CDR3 is CASSLSQGVRSTEAFF. The CDR3 nucleotides read TGTGCCAGCAGCTTGTCACAGGGTGTACGAAGCACTGAAGCTTTCTTT.

The V call is TRBV7-2, the J call TRBJ1-2; D remains unclear. Germline V gene sequence: CDR1 SGHTA, CDR2 FQGNSA. There are 16 residues in the CDR3. V was clipped by 0 bases and J by 5 bases, with 16 bases between them. This chain's CDR3 is CASSLALGQATYGYTF. CDR3 DNA sequence: TGTGCCAGCAGCTTAGCGCTTGGGCAGGCCACATATGGCTACACCTTC.

The chain uses TRBV4-3 and TRBJ1-2; no reliable D call. V lost 0 bases and J 6 bases, leaving 11 bases between the germline ends. This CDR3 is built from 14 residues. Germline V CDR1 and CDR2: LGHNA, YSLEER. The CDR3 nucleotides are TGCGCCAGCAGCCAAGATTTGTCTATCGATGGCTACACCTTC. Its protein is CASSQDLSIDGYTF.

CDR3 residues: CASSRTLLSYNSPLHF. The CDR3 coding sequence is TGTGCCAGCAGTCGGACACTCCTCTCCTATAATTCACCCCTCCACTTT. This chain connects TRBV25-1 to TRBJ1-6; the D gene is possibly TRBD1 (5 bases). CDR3 length equals 16 residues. V dropped 5 bases and J dropped 0 bases, with 11 bases sitting between them. Germline V CDR1 and CDR2: MGHDK, SYGVNS.

This clone was detected once. V and J are TRBV3-1 (or the pseudogene TRBV3-2) and TRBJ2-5; D ambiguous. Trimming took off 0 bases at V and 10 bases at J, with 3 bases between the two ends. The CDR3 contains 10 residues. From germline, CDR1 is LGHDT and CDR2 YNNKEL (reference sequence). The CDR3 nucleotides are TGTGCCAGCAGCCAAGACATCCAGTACTTC. Its protein is CASSQDIQYF.

The chain couples TRBV25-1 to TRBJ1-3; D is undetermined. The CDR3 contains 13 residues. Trimming removed 1 base at V and 6 bases at J, with 7 bases between. Germline V gene lookup returns CDR1 MGHDK and CDR2 SYGVNS. The CDR3 protein is CASSELSANTIYF. The CDR3 DNA is TGTGCCAGCAGTGAATTAAGCGCAAACACCATATATTTT. Complete variable domain (other parts from reference TRBV25-1 and TRBJ1-3): EADIYQTPRYLVIGTGKKITLECSQTMGHDKMYWYQQDPGMELHLIHYSYGVNSTEKGDLSSESTVSRIRTEHFPLTLESARPSHTSQYLCASSELSANTIYFGEGSWLTVV.

The chain links TRBV27 to TRBJ1-6, with D possibly being TRBD1 (5 bases). This CDR3 is built from 17 residues. V lost 5 bases to trimming and J lost 10 bases, with 24 bases between them. CDR1 and CDR2 (germline): MNHEY, SMNVEV (reference sequence). CDR3 residues: CASSHPSGRSLWSPLHF. The DNA of the CDR3 is TGTGCCAGCAGTCATCCGTCAGGGCGATCTTTGTGGTCACCCCTCCACTTT.

The gene calls are TRBV6-4 and TRBJ2-1; 13 bases fit TRBD2. This CDR3 comprises 18 residues. With 6 bases clipped from V and 1 base from J, the junction kept 9 bases outside the gene matches. Germline V gene data show CDR1 as MRHNA and CDR2 as SNTAGT. CDR3 residues: CASRTGLAGPWSYNEQFF. Here the CDR3 DNA reads TGTGCCAGCAGAACGGGACTAGCGGGGCCTTGGTCCTACAATGAGCAGTTCTTC.

V usage is TRBV27 and J usage is TRBJ2-1; no firm D call. V was clipped by 0 bases and J by 7 bases, with 7 bases between them. CDR3 length equals 13 residues. Looked up from germline, CDR1 is MNHEY and CDR2 is SMNVEV (reference sequence). CDR3 protein: CASSLSERNEQFF. In DNA form, the CDR3 reads TGTGCCAGCAGTTTATCGGAGAGGAATGAGCAGTTCTTC.

This chain uses TRBV5-4 with TRBJ2-7, with TRBD2 matching 7 bases. This CDR3 region has 15 residues. Per germline, CDR1 SGHNT and CDR2 YYREEE (reference sequence). V shed 1 base, J shed 0 bases, and the junction held 4 bases outside the gene matches. The CDR3 DNA sequence: TGTGCCAGCAGCTTGTTGGGGGGGAGCTCCTACGAGCAGTACGTC. Its translation is CASSLLGGSSYEQYV.

The rearrangement joins TRBV6-5 to TRBJ2-7, with D possibly being TRBD1 (6 bases). Looked up from germline, CDR1 is MNHEY and CDR2 is SVGAGI. V dropped 5 bases and J dropped 0 bases, with 8 bases sitting between them. There are 13 residues in the CDR3. The CDR3 loop is CASSRGSSYEQYF. CDR3 in DNA: TGTGCCAGCAGTAGGGGGAGCTCCTACGAGCAGTACTTC.

The chain couples TRBV11-3 to TRBJ2-1, with TRBD1 matching over 8 bases. In germline, CDR1 is SGHNT, CDR2 YENEEA. This CDR3 spans 15 amino acids. Unmatched junction bases numbered 8, after V lost 2 bases and J lost 8 bases. The CDR3 loop reads CASSLSQGAKHEQFF. The CDR3 DNA reads TGTGCCAGCAGCTTAAGCCAGGGGGCTAAACATGAGCAGTTCTTC.